This TCR beta chain was identified in a study of identical twins. Study-level results: Clonotypes of the beta chain that were abundant in cord blood carried fewer insertions (memory repertoires showed none). Analyses of zero insertions could, in part, be confounded by invariant MAIT and iNKT cells.

The CDR3 is 14 residues long. Germline loops: CDR1 SGHDT, CDR2 YYEEEE. The trim removed 7 bases at V and 4 bases at J, leaving 8 bases unmatched. On this clonotype itself: Its specificity is not known.

Unique molecular identifiers were present on the cDNA, and a universal primer site came from template switching. MiXCR, run by TCRdb on the 5' RACE reads, gives a single entry per CDR3 protein. The sample holds about 240,000 distinct CDR3 sequences, approximately 12% seen once. This sample was shared with a second study, whose subject was yellow fever vaccine responses in identical twins.

The TCR was taken from a woman younger than 30 in good health. The sample was memory (CD45RO+) T cells sorted from blood. The J gene is TRBJ2-1, the V gene TRBV5-6, with TRBD2 matching 7 bases. This CDR3 is CASGPGLGYNEQFF. As DNA, the CDR3 is TGTGCCAGCGGCCCAGGACTAGGATACAATGAGCAGTTCTTC.